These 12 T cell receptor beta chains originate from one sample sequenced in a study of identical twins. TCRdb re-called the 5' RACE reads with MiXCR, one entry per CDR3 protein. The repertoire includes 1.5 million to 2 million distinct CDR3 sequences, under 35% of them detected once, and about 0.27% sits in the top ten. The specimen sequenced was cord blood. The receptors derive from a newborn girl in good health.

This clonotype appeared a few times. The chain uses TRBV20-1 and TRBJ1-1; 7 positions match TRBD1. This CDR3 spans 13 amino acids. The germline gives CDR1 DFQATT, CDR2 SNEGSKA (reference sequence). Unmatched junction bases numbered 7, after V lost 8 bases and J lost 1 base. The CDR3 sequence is CSPTGQRNTEAFF. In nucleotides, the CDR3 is TGCAGTCCCACGGGACAGCGGAACACTGAAGCTTTCTTT.

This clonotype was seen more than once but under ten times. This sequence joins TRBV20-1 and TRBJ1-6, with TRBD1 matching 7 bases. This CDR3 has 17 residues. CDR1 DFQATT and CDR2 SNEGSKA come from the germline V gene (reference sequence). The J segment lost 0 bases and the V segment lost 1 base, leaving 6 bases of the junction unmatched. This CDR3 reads CSARGLRDSSYNSPLHF. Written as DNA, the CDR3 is TGCAGTGCTAGAGGCCTCCGGGACAGCTCCTATAATTCACCCCTCCACTTT.

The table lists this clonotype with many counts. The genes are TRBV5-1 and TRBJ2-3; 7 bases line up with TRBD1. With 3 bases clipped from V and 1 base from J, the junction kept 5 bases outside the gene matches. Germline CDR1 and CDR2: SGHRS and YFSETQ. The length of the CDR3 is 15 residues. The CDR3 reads CASSSYRGGTDTQYF. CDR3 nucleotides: TGCGCCAGCAGCTCTTACAGGGGCGGCACAGATACGCAGTATTTT.

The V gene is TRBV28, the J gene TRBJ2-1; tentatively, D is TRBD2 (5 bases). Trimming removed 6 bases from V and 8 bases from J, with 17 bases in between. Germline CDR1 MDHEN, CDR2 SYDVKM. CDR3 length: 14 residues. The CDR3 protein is CASRNSDGRDEQFF. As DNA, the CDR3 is TGTGCCAGCAGGAACTCGGACGGGCGGGATGAGCAGTTCTTC.

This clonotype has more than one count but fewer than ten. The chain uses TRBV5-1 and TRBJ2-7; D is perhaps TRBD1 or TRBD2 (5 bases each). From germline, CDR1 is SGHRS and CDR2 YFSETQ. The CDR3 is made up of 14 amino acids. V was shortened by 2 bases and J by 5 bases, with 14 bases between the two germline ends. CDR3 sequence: CASSFWDPDHEQYF. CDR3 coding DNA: TGCGCCAGCAGCTTCTGGGACCCCGACCACGAGCAGTACTTC.

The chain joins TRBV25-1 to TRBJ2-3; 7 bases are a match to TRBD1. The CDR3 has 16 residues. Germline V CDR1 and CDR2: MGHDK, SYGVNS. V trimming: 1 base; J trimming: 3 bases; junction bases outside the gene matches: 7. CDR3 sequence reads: CASSESGQEVTDTQYF. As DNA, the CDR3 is TGTGCCAGCAGTGAATCAGGACAGGAGGTGACAGATACGCAGTATTTT.

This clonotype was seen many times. CDR3 sequence: CASSLLGRTYNEQFF. The CDR3 DNA reads as TGTGCCAGCAGTTTGTTGGGGAGAACCTACAATGAGCAGTTCTTC. The rearrangement joins TRBV12-3 or TRBV12-4 to TRBJ2-1; TRBD2 might be the D (5 bases). The germline V and J ends were trimmed by 3 bases and 2 bases, with 11 bases remaining between them. There are 15 residues in the CDR3.

The CDR3 nucleotides read TGTGCCAGCAGCCCTGTCCTAGATGGACAGATCGTCTACGAGCAGTACTTC. Translating gives CASSPVLDGQIVYEQYF. The J gene is TRBJ2-4, the V gene TRBV21-1; TRBD1 is the table's D call and was not checked against the DNA. The J call may be incorrect, as the DNA end agrees better with TRBJ2-7. TRBV21-1 is assigned pseudogene status. This CDR3 region has 17 residues.

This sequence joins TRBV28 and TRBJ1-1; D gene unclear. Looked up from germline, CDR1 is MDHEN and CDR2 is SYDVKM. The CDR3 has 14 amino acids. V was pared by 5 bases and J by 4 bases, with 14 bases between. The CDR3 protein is CASSLRARVTEAFF. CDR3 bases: TGTGCCAGCAGTCTCCGGGCCAGAGTCACTGAAGCTTTCTTT.

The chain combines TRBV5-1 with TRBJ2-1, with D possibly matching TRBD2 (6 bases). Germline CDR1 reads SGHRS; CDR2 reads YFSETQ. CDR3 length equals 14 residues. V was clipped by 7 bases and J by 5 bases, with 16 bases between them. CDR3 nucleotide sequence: TGCGCCAGCGCTTCCGGGACTCTTCACAATGAGCAGTTCTTC. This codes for CASASGTLHNEQFF.

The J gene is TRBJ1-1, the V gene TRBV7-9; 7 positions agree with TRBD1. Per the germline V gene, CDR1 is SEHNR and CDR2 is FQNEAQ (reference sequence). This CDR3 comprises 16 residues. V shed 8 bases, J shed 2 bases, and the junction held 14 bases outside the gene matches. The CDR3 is CASGRGWGQPNTEAFF. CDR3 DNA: TGTGCCAGCGGACGGGGGTGGGGACAGCCTAACACTGAAGCTTTCTTT.

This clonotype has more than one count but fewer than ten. CDR3 nucleotides: TGCGCCAGCAGCTTTAGAACTAGCGGGAGAGTGGAGCAGTACTTC. It encodes CASSFRTSGRVEQYF. The V call is TRBV5-1, the J call TRBJ2-7; TRBD2 agrees at 11 bases. Germline loops: CDR1 SGHRS, CDR2 YFSETQ. J gave up 7 bases and V 2 bases, and 8 bases lay outside the gene matches. CDR3 length: 15 amino acids.